The T cell receptor (beta chain) described here comes from a study of radiotherapy plus CTLA-4 blockade in lung cancer. Overall study context: In around 17% of patients, objective responses were seen; 30% to 35% had disease control.

Here immunoSEQ multiplex PCR was the method, and the copy in TCRdb shows in-frame clones only, minus some. The table has 90,000 to 100,000 clones, 65% to 75% seen once. This clone was detected once. What it binds is not known. Per germline, CDR1 MNHEY and CDR2 SMNVEV (reference sequence). V was clipped by 2 bases and J by 0 bases, with 5 bases between them. This CDR3 has 14 residues. Notes on the study in general: Radiotherapy with ipilimumab was followed by blood expansion of tumor-derived clones. Early blood T cell clone dynamics reportedly forecast response best, with interferon-beta.

Participants had chemo-refractory metastatic non-small-cell lung cancer and were treated with focal radiation plus ipilimumab CTLA-4 blockade. V is TRBV27 and J is TRBJ1-3; D is uncertain. The TCR was taken from a human donor with non-small cell lung cancer who had a partial response to radiotherapy plus ipilimumab. Some clones in this sample may be carry-over from other donors' samples. The sample here was peripheral blood, taken from a patient treated with radiotherapy plus ipilimumab. CDR3 nucleotide sequence: TGTGCCAGCAGTTTACGGGGCTCTGGAAACACCATATATTTT. Translation: CASSLRGSGNTIYF.